The 7 T cell receptor beta chains below were found in one sample sequenced in a study of T cells after yellow fever vaccination. TCRdb reanalysed the 5' RACE reads using MiXCR and keeps one entry per CDR3 protein. The table includes roughly 180,000 distinct CDR3 sequences, about 6.2% detected once. The starting material was CD4+ T cells sorted from PBMCs, obtained on the day of the first yellow fever vaccination. The source of these receptors is a man between 18 and 29 years old who received the YFV17D yellow fever vaccine.

This clonotype was picked up a small number of times. The chain has TRBV5-1 and TRBJ2-1; TRBD2 agrees at 12 bases. This CDR3 contains 16 residues. Germline V gene lookup returns CDR1 SGHRS and CDR2 YFSETQ. The junction had 4 bases not matched to a gene; V was cut back by 0 bases and J by 6 bases. The CDR3 loop is CASSLASGGDVNEQFF. CDR3 in DNA: TGCGCCAGCAGCTTGGCTAGCGGGGGGGACGTCAATGAGCAGTTCTTC.

The V call is TRBV24-1, the J call TRBJ1-3; D call uncertain. V gave up 7 bases and J gave up 4 bases, with 1 base separating them. CDR1 and CDR2 (germline): KGHDR, SFDVKD. The CDR3 is made up of 10 amino acids. CDR3 nucleotides: TGTGCCACCAGCGGAAACACCATATATTTT. This encodes CATSGNTIYF.

This clonotype was observed at least ten times. This CDR3 reads CSVEWGYGYTF. CDR3 nucleotide sequence: TGCAGCGTTGAATGGGGGTATGGCTACACCTTC. J is TRBJ1-2 and V is TRBV29-1, with TRBD1 as a possible D gene (5 bases). Germline lookup yields CDR1 SQVTM and CDR2 ANQGSEA. The CDR3 spans 11 residues. V gave up 2 bases and J gave up 5 bases, with 6 bases separating them.

This clonotype was seen repeatedly, ten times or more. The chain couples TRBV5-1 to TRBJ2-6, with 8 bases that match TRBD2. The germline V gene has CDR1 SGHRS and CDR2 YFSETQ. V trimming: 4 bases; J trimming: 0 bases; junction bases outside the gene matches: 3. This CDR3 has 16 amino acids. The DNA of the CDR3 is TGCGCCAGCAGCAGCGGGGGTTACTCTGGGGCCAACGTCCTGACTTTC. As protein: CASSSGGYSGANVLTF.

This clonotype was detected a few times. The V call is TRBV10-3, the J call TRBJ2-2, with D tentatively TRBD2 (5 bases). CDR1 and CDR2 from the germline V gene are ENHRY and SYGVKD. The ends were cut back, 6 bases at V and 4 bases at J, with 9 bases in the middle. This CDR3 is 13 amino acids long. CDR3 coding DNA: TGTGCCATCAGGGGAGAGGGCACCGGGGAGCTGTTTTTT. Residues: CAIRGEGTGELFF.

The sample holds a few counts of this clonotype. The chain joins TRBV5-1 to TRBJ2-7; D remains ambiguous. There are 14 residues in the CDR3. Germline V gene data show CDR1 as SGHRS and CDR2 as YFSETQ. Trimming shortened V by 4 bases and J by 0 bases, and 11 bases separated the two germline ends. The CDR3, as DNA: TGCGCCAGCAGCATAGGGCCAGGCTCCTACGAGCAGTACGTC. Translation gives CASSIGPGSYEQYV.

The CDR3 coding sequence is TGCGCCAGCAGCCCCCCAGGACAGGCTACTAGCACAGATACGCAGTATTTT. Translating gives CASSPPGQATSTDTQYF. The rearrangement joins TRBV5-1 to TRBJ2-3; TRBD1 aligns across 7 bases. This CDR3 contains 17 residues. Looked up from germline, CDR1 is SGHRS and CDR2 is YFSETQ. The ends lost 4 bases at V and 0 bases at J; junction bases unmatched: 11.